A single sample gave rise to the 19 T cell receptor beta chains below, sequenced in a study of cytomegalovirus exposure and HLA in healthy donors. Produced via immunoSEQ multiplex PCR; TCRdb's table is partial and in-frame only. The sample consists of 120,000 or so clones, 75% to 90% of them appearing once. The sequenced sample consisted of PBMCs. The receptor set was obtained from a young woman in good health and CMV-seronegative.

The chain has TRBV19 and TRBJ2-7, with 7 nucleotides matching TRBD1. In germline, CDR1 is LNHDA, CDR2 SQIVND (reference sequence). After removal of 9 bases from V and 4 bases from J, the junction contained 18 bases not matched to a gene. This CDR3 region has 16 residues. The CDR3 bases are TGTGCCAGCCGGAAAACGACAGGGCCGCCCCCGTACGAGCAGTACTTC. Translating gives CASRKTTGPPPYEQYF. The full variable domain, completed using reference TRBV19 and TRBJ2-7, is DGGITQSPKYLFRKEGQNVTLSCEQNLNHDAMYWYRQDPGQGLRLIYYSQIVNDFQKGDIAEGYSVSREKKESFPLTVTSAQKNPTAFYLCASRKTTGPPPYEQYFGPGTRLTVT.

The chain uses TRBV6-5 and TRBJ1-1, with TRBD1 matching 7 bases. Germline values: CDR1 MNHEY, CDR2 SVGAGI. V shed 2 bases, J shed 3 bases, and the junction held 3 bases outside the gene matches. The CDR3 has 14 residues. The CDR3 nucleotides read TGTGCCAGCAGTTACGACAGGGTGTACACTGAAGCTTTCTTT. Its protein is CASSYDRVYTEAFF.

The rearrangement joins TRBV6-5 to TRBJ2-7; 8 nucleotides line up with TRBD1. Per germline, CDR1 MNHEY and CDR2 SVGAGI. The V segment lost 6 bases and the J segment 2 bases; nucleotides outside the gene matches: 6. This CDR3 has 14 residues. The CDR3 loop is CASRPQQGAYEQYV. CDR3 bases: TGTGCCAGCAGACCCCAACAGGGGGCCTACGAGCAGTACGTC.

V is TRBV2 and J is TRBJ2-5; 9 bases fit TRBD1. The CDR3 is 15 residues long. Germline CDR1 SNHLY, CDR2 FYNNEI. V gave up 8 bases and J gave up 2 bases; unmatched junction bases: 9. The CDR3 nucleotides read TGTGCCAGCGGAACCACAGGGGGCCAGCAAGAGACCCAGTACTTC. It codes for CASGTTGGQQETQYF.

V gene TRBV27 combines with J gene TRBJ2-7, with D perhaps matching TRBD2 (6 bases). The V and J ends lost 8 bases and 3 bases respectively, with 11 bases between them. The V gene's germline CDR1 is MNHEY and CDR2 SMNVEV (reference sequence). CDR3 length: 12 amino acids. CDR3 coding DNA: TGTGCCAGCTCGTCCGGGGGCTACGAGCAGTACTTC. The encoded protein is CASSSGGYEQYF.

The genes are TRBV6-1 and TRBJ2-5; 7 bases agree with TRBD2. Per germline, CDR1 MNHNS and CDR2 SASEGT. Losses at the gene ends were 2 bases for V and 5 bases for J; bases not matched to a gene: 2. CDR3 length: 13 amino acids. In nucleotides, the CDR3 is TGTGCCAGCAGTGAATACGGGGGGGAGACCCAGTACTTC. It yields the protein CASSEYGGETQYF.

This chain joins TRBV19 and TRBJ1-4; TRBD1 matches at 7 bases. J gave up 7 bases and V 1 base, and 3 bases lay outside the gene matches. Germline assignment: CDR1 LNHDA and CDR2 SQIVND (reference sequence). The CDR3 loop spans 14 amino acids. CDR3 nucleotides: TGTGCCAGTAGTATAGTGGGACAGAGTGAAAAACTGTTTTTT. This translates into CASSIVGQSEKLFF.

The chain combines TRBV30 with TRBJ1-3; 10 bases map to TRBD1. The length of the CDR3 is 17 residues. V gave up 1 base and J gave up 1 base; unmatched junction bases: 7. The germline V gene has CDR1 GTSNPN and CDR2 SVGIG (reference sequence). In nucleotides, the CDR3 is TGTGCCTGGAGTGCAGACCGGACAGGGGGTTCTGGAAACACCATATATTTT. This gives the protein CAWSADRTGGSGNTIYF.

The V call is TRBV7-2, the J call TRBJ2-1; perhaps TRBD1 as D (6 bases). The CDR3 is 17 residues long. Germline lookup yields CDR1 SGHTA and CDR2 FQGNSA. V shed 1 base and J shed 2 bases, with 15 bases lying between them. In nucleotides, the CDR3 is TGTGCCAGCAGCTTAGATCAGGGGCGCAAACCCTACAATGAGCAGTTCTTC. Its translation: CASSLDQGRKPYNEQFF.

The chain uses TRBV4-3 and TRBJ2-3; TRBD1 might be the D (6 bases). CDR1 and CDR2 (germline): LGHNA, YSLEER. Trimming stripped 0 bases from V and 4 bases from J, with 20 bases between. The length of the CDR3 is 18 residues. The CDR3 region is CASSQDQARRGLADTQYF. DNA of the CDR3: TGCGCCAGCAGCCAAGATCAAGCGAGAAGGGGGTTGGCAGATACGCAGTATTTT.

This clone was seen only a few times. The genes are TRBV10-3 and TRBJ1-1; D is possibly TRBD1 (5 bases). The CDR3 has 12 residues. CDR1 ENHRY and CDR2 SYGVKD come from the germline V gene. With 5 bases removed from V and 9 bases from J, the gap between germline ends came to 13 bases. As DNA, the CDR3 is TGTGCCATCAGTCAAGACAGAATTAAAGCTTTCTTT. This gives the protein CAISQDRIKAFF.

The CDR3 coding sequence is TGTGCCAGCAGTTCGACTAGGGATGGCCAAGAGACCCAGTACTTC. Protein sequence: CASSSTRDGQETQYF. V gene TRBV27 combines with J gene TRBJ2-5; perhaps TRBD2 as D (6 bases). The V end was cut by 4 bases, the J end by 1 base, with 13 bases between. The V gene's germline CDR1 is MNHEY and CDR2 SMNVEV (reference sequence). This CDR3 spans 15 amino acids.

The chain has TRBV30 and TRBJ1-4; perhaps TRBD1 as D (5 bases). The germline V gene has CDR1 GTSNPN and CDR2 SVGIG (reference sequence). The CDR3 extends over 13 amino acids. The V gene lost 3 bases and the J gene lost 2 bases, with 7 bases spanning the gap. CDR3 nucleotides: TGTGCCTGGAGAGGGGTGACTAATGAAAAACTGTTTTTT. The encoded protein is CAWRGVTNEKLFF.

This clone showed up just once. The rearrangement links TRBV10-1 to TRBJ1-1; D gene ambiguous. V was trimmed by 6 bases and J by 3 bases, leaving 11 bases between them. Germline CDR1 WNHNN, CDR2 SYGVQD (reference sequence). The CDR3 is made up of 13 amino acids. The DNA for the CDR3 is TGCGCCAGCAGCGGTTTCGTGGACACTGAAGCTTTCTTT. Translating it yields CASSGFVDTEAFF.

The chain couples TRBV28 to TRBJ2-1; 7 bases map to TRBD2. CDR1 and CDR2 (germline): MDHEN, SYDVKM. This CDR3 region has 14 residues. V gave up 3 bases and J gave up 6 bases; unmatched junction bases: 5. The CDR3 spells CASSFSGRSNEQFF. The CDR3 DNA reads as TGTGCCAGCAGTTTTTCCGGGAGGTCCAATGAGCAGTTCTTC.

The chain couples TRBV28 to TRBJ2-2, with TRBD1 matching 7 bases. Germline values: CDR1 MDHEN, CDR2 SYDVKM. The CDR3 totals 16 residues. V lost 8 bases, J lost 1 base, and 10 bases stayed unmatched. CDR3 sequence: CASYHRYRGNTGELFF. CDR3 coding DNA: TGTGCCAGCTATCACCGATACAGGGGGAACACCGGGGAGCTGTTTTTT.

This chain connects TRBV4-2 to TRBJ2-5; TRBD2 is a possible D gene (5 bases). The germline V gene has CDR1 LGHNA and CDR2 YNFKEQ. V was pared by 0 bases and J by 8 bases, with 16 bases between. The CDR3 sequence is 15 residues long. In DNA, the CDR3 is TGTGCCAGCAGCCAAGATTATGAGTTGCGGGTAACCCAGTACTTC. Its protein product is CASSQDYELRVTQYF.

Only one count was recorded for this clone. This chain connects TRBV6-5 to TRBJ1-2; 7 nucleotides match TRBD1. The CDR3 loop spans 15 amino acids. The trim removed 0 bases at V and 3 bases at J, leaving 4 bases unmatched. Looked up from germline, CDR1 is MNHEY and CDR2 is SVGAGI. The CDR3 region is CASSYSFGQDYGYTF. CDR3 nucleotides: TGTGCCAGCAGTTACTCGTTCGGACAGGACTATGGCTACACCTTC.

This clone appeared once. The CDR3 DNA is TGTGCCAGCAGTTTATTTAGTCTAGCGGGATCCGGGGAGCTGTTTTTT. Translated, it gives CASSLFSLAGSGELFF. The genes are TRBV27 and TRBJ2-2; TRBD2 agrees at 9 bases. The germline gives CDR1 MNHEY, CDR2 SMNVEV (reference sequence). The junction had 6 bases not matched to a gene; V was cut back by 1 base and J by 6 bases. CDR3 size: 16 residues.